A single sample gave rise to the 2 T cell receptor beta chains below, sequenced in a study of glioma-infiltrating T cells. TCR alpha and beta CDR3 regions were amplified from RNA using iRepertoire nested multiplex PCR. TCRdb reanalysed the multiplex PCR reads using MiXCR and keeps one entry per CDR3 protein. In the table there are 300,000 to 400,000 distinct CDR3 sequences, 41% of which are singletons. The source material was glioma tissue, nonneoplastic brain tissue, or PBMCs (not recorded which). These receptors were collected from a human donor with low-grade glioma or glioblastoma, undergoing nonglioma brain surgery, or in good health (not recorded which).

This rearrangement joins TRBV20-1 to TRBJ2-1; 10 bases map to TRBD2. Germline lookup yields CDR1 DFQATT and CDR2 SNEGSKA (reference sequence). The J segment lost 8 bases and the V segment lost 3 bases, leaving 1 base of the junction unmatched. The CDR3 totals 12 residues. The CDR3 protein is CSASGTSDEQFF. In nucleotides, the CDR3 is TGCAGTGCTAGTGGGACTAGCGATGAGCAGTTCTTC.

This clonotype was observed a handful of times. The V and J genes are TRBV4-3 and TRBJ2-7; 7 positions agree with TRBD1. Germline-derived CDR1 and CDR2 are LGHNA and YSLEER. The CDR3 has 15 residues. Trimming took 0 bases from V and 4 from J; bases not matched to a gene: 6. The CDR3: CASSQEYRGRYEQYF. CDR3 DNA: TGCGCCAGCAGCCAAGAGTACAGGGGACGATACGAGCAGTACTTC.